This entry lists 17 T cell receptor beta chains sequenced from one sample in a study of T cell repertoires in aging, cancer and after chemotherapy (dated by TCRdb to the late 2010s). Reads for this sample came from an Illumina MiSeq. Multiplex touch-down PCR with a mixed TRB-A/B primer pool was used to amplify rearranged TRB sequences covering the V, D and J segments. TCRdb itself trimmed the public reads at Q25 with fastp, ran MiXCR and retained productive beta chains. Merged by CDR3 protein, the rows form single entries marked with the most common genes and DNA. For this sample there are over 8,500 distinct CDR3 sequences; 40% to 45% appear just once. Over 7% of the sample lies in the top ten. Genomic DNA extracted from peripheral blood, rather than sorted cells or RNA, was used as the source for amplification of TCR beta rearrangements. The sample comprised blood. Receptor source: a human donor in good health.

This clonotype was seen a single time. The gene calls are TRBV5-5 and TRBJ1-6; TRBD1 agrees at 10 bases. The germline gives CDR1 SGHKS, CDR2 YYEKEE (reference sequence). J was trimmed by 9 bases and V by 1 base; bases with no gene match: 4. The CDR3 has 15 residues. The CDR3: CASSLRTGGISPLHF. CDR3 in DNA: TGTGCCAGCAGCTTGCGGACAGGGGGGATTTCACCCCTCCACTTT.

This clonotype was counted only a few times. CDR3 nucleotide sequence: TGTGCCAGCGAAGGGGTTAGGGGTGAAAAACTGTTTTTT. Translation gives CASEGVRGEKLFF. The chain couples TRBV28 to TRBJ1-4; TRBD1 is a possible D gene (5 bases). The V and J ends lost 8 bases and 7 bases respectively, with 14 bases between them. From germline, CDR1 is MDHEN and CDR2 SYDVKM. This CDR3 has 13 residues. The whole variable domain, filled in from reference TRBV28 and TRBJ1-4, reads DVKVTQSSRYLVKRTGEKVFLECVQDMDHENMFWYRQDPGLGLRLIYFSYDVKMKEKGDIPEGYSVSREKKERFSLILESASTNQTSMYLCASEGVRGEKLFFGSGTQLSVL.

CDR3 in amino acids: CASSSGLAGGHRSGELFF. The CDR3 region has the DNA TGTGCCAGCAGTTCAGGACTAGCGGGGGGACATAGGTCCGGGGAGCTGTTTTTT. J is TRBJ2-2 and V is TRBV12-3 or TRBV12-4, with 14 nucleotides matching TRBD2. After removal of 4 bases from V and 6 bases from J, the junction contained 10 bases not matched to a gene. The CDR3 extends over 18 amino acids.

The gene calls are TRBV7-3 and TRBJ2-3, with a tentative D call TRBD2 (6 bases). The V end was cut by 6 bases, the J end by 1 base, with 14 bases between. CDR1 SGHTA and CDR2 FQGTGA come from the germline V gene. This CDR3 contains 15 residues. DNA of the CDR3: TGTGCCAGCAGTGTCGGGCGGGGAGGCACAGATACGCAGTATTTT. As protein: CASSVGRGGTDTQYF.

The V call is TRBV24-1, the J call TRBJ2-7; TRBD2 matches at 14 bases. After removal of 4 bases from V and 5 bases from J, the junction contained 6 bases not matched to a gene. CDR1 KGHDR and CDR2 SFDVKD come from the germline V gene. The CDR3 sequence is 16 residues long. CDR3 region: CATSDPGTSGSDEQYF. The CDR3 region has the DNA TGTGCCACCAGTGACCCCGGGACTAGCGGGAGTGACGAGCAGTACTTC.

The chain couples TRBV5-1 to TRBJ2-3; the D is unclear. Trimming pared 3 bases from V and 2 bases from J, leaving 7 bases between. The CDR3 contains 13 residues. The V gene's germline CDR1 is SGHRS and CDR2 YFSETQ. The CDR3 sequence is CASSSLPTDTQYF. CDR3 DNA: TGCGCCAGCAGCTCTCTCCCCACAGATACGCAGTATTTT.

The chain joins TRBV4-3 to TRBJ2-1; 15 bases are a match to TRBD2. V lost 3 bases to trimming and J lost 9 bases; unmatched junction nucleotides: 6. This CDR3 comprises 16 residues. CDR1 is LGHNA and CDR2 is YSLEER in the germline V gene. The CDR3 coding sequence is TGCGCCAGCAGCCAGACCGGGACTAGCGGGAGGATTGAGCAGTTCTTC. Its translation: CASSQTGTSGRIEQFF.

In this sample, this clonotype turned up a few times. This chain links TRBV30 with TRBJ1-2; TRBD1 aligns across 8 bases. The CDR3 runs to 15 residues. Germline-derived CDR1 and CDR2 are GTSNPN and SVGIG (reference sequence). The V gene end was trimmed by 3 bases and the J gene end by 0 bases; junction bases not matched to a gene: 6. The DNA for the CDR3 is TGTGCCTGGAGATCCAGGGGGCCGCCTAACTATGGCTACACCTTC. Translation: CAWRSRGPPNYGYTF.

The rearrangement links TRBV19 to TRBJ2-7; D is possibly TRBD1 (6 bases). This CDR3 region has 14 residues. The ends were cut back, 1 base at V and 0 bases at J, with 7 bases in the middle. The germline CDR1 and CDR2 sequences are LNHDA and SQIVND (reference sequence). CDR3 DNA: TGTGCCAGTAGTATAGGGGACATCTCCTACGAGCAGTACTTC. Its protein is CASSIGDISYEQYF.

This clonotype was counted between two and nine times. The genes are TRBV30 and TRBJ1-1; no definite D call. Germline V lookup: CDR1 GTSNPN, CDR2 SVGIG (reference sequence). The CDR3 is 13 amino acids. Trimming took off 4 bases at V and 0 bases at J, with 9 bases between the two ends. The CDR3 DNA is TGTGCCTGGAAGAAGGTCATGAACACTGAAGCTTTCTTT. It codes for CAWKKVMNTEAFF.

The V and J genes are TRBV12-3 or TRBV12-4 and TRBJ2-5; TRBD1 might be the D (5 bases). CDR3 length equals 17 residues. The V end lost 5 bases, the J end lost 5 bases, and 24 bases lay between the germline ends. CDR3 DNA: TGTGCCAGCAGTGAAAAGTTTGGGGCAGCTTCAAGCGAGACCCAGTACTTC. Protein sequence: CASSEKFGAASSETQYF.

This clonotype was seen a handful of times. The chain uses TRBV6-5 and TRBJ2-3; D remains ambiguous. The length of the CDR3 is 15 residues. Between the trimmed V and J ends, which lost 6 bases and 0 bases, there was a span of 13 bases. The germline gives CDR1 MNHEY, CDR2 SVGAGI. The CDR3 region is CASSDPVTSTDTQYF. In DNA form, the CDR3 reads TGTGCCAGCAGCGACCCGGTGACTAGCACAGATACGCAGTATTTT.

This clonotype was counted between two and nine times. The chain carries TRBV11-2 and TRBJ1-3; D call uncertain. Per the germline V gene, CDR1 is SGHAT and CDR2 is FQNNGV. The CDR3 extends over 19 amino acids. Trimming pared 0 bases from V and 0 bases from J, leaving 18 bases between. CDR3 in amino acids: CASSLDRRTHYFSGNTIYF. CDR3 bases: TGTGCCAGCAGCTTAGATCGAAGAACACATTACTTCTCTGGAAACACCATATATTTT.

A few counts support this clonotype. This chain uses TRBV7-9 with TRBJ1-5; D gene uncertain. The ends were cut back, 6 bases at V and 2 bases at J, with 5 bases in the middle. CDR1 and CDR2 (germline): SEHNR, FQNEAQ (reference sequence). The CDR3 runs to 12 residues. The CDR3 here is CASRVGNQPQHF. The CDR3 DNA reads as TGTGCCAGCAGGGTGGGCAATCAGCCCCAGCATTTT. Full variable domain (remainder filled in from reference TRBV7-9 and TRBJ1-5): DTGVSQNPRHKITKRGQNVTFRCDPISEHNRLYWYRQTLGQGPEFLTYFQNEAQLEKSRLLSDRFSAERPKGSFSTLEIQRTEQGDSAMYLCASRVGNQPQHFGDGTRLSIL.

J is TRBJ2-7 and V is TRBV6-2 or TRBV6-3; D ambiguous. V was trimmed by 8 bases and J by 2 bases, leaving 13 bases between them. The length of the CDR3 is 13 residues. Germline CDR1 is MNHEY and CDR2 is SVGEGT. The CDR3 coding sequence is TGTGCCAGCGAGAATCTCCCTACCTACGAGCAGTACTTC. As protein: CASENLPTYEQYF.

V gene TRBV7-2 combines with J gene TRBJ2-5, with a possible D match to TRBD2 (7 bases). V shed 5 bases and J shed 2 bases, with 12 bases lying between them. CDR1 and CDR2 from the germline V gene are SGHTA and FQGNSA. The CDR3 length is 14 residues. CDR3 loop: CASSPQGGQETQYF. The CDR3 DNA sequence: TGTGCCAGCAGCCCACAGGGAGGGCAAGAGACCCAGTACTTC.

This clonotype has more than one count but fewer than ten. The chain is built from TRBV19 and TRBJ1-6, with TRBD1 as a possible D gene (5 bases). The CDR3 runs 14 residues. Germline CDR1 LNHDA, CDR2 SQIVND (reference sequence). V was pared by 5 bases and J by 7 bases, with 12 bases between. For the CDR3, the DNA is TGTGCCAGTAGTCATGGGACCGCGAATTCACCCCTCCACTTT. Translating it yields CASSHGTANSPLHF.